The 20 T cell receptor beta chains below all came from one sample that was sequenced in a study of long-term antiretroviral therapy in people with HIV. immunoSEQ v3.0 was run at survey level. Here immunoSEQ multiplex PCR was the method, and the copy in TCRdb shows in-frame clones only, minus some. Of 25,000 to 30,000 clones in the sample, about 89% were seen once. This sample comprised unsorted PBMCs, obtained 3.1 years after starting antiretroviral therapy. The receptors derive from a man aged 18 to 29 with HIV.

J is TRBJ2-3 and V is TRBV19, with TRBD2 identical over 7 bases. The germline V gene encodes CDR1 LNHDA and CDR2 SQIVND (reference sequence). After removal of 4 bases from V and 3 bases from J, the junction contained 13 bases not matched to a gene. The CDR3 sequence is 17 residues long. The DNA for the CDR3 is TGTGCCAGTAGTACTCTAACCGGGACTATACAAACAGATACGCAGTATTTT. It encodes CASSTLTGTIQTDTQYF. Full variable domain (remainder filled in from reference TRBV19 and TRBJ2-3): DGGITQSPKYLFRKEGQNVTLSCEQNLNHDAMYWYRQDPGQGLRLIYYSQIVNDFQKGDIAEGYSVSREKKESFPLTVTSAQKNPTAFYLCASSTLTGTIQTDTQYFGPGTRLTVL.

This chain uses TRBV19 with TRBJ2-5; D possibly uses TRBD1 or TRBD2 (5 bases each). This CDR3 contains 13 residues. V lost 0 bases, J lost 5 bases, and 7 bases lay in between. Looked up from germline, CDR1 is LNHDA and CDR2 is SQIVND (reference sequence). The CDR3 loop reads CASSIDWGETQYF. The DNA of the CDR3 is TGTGCCAGTAGTATAGATTGGGGGGAGACCCAGTACTTC.

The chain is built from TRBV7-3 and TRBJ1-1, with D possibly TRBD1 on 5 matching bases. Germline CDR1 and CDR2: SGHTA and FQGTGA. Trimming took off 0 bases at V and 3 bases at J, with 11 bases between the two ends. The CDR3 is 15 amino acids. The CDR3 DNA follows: TGTGCCAGCAGCTTAACGAAGGGGAGGTACACTGAAGCTTTCTTT. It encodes CASSLTKGRYTEAFF.

CDR3 in DNA: TGTGCCAGCGCCGGACTAGCGGGAGGGTCCTACAATGAGCAGTTCTTC. Amino acid sequence: CASAGLAGGSYNEQFF. J is TRBJ2-1 and V is TRBV9, with TRBD2 matching over 15 bases. The trim removed 7 bases at V and 1 base at J, leaving 3 bases unmatched. The CDR3 runs 16 residues. Germline V gene data show CDR1 as SGDLS and CDR2 as YYNGEE.

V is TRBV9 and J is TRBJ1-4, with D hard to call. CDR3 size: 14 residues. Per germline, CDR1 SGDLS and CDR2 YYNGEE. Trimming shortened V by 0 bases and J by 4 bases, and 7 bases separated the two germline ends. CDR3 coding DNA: TGTGCCAGCAGCGTAGGGGCTGGTAATGAAAAACTGTTTTTT. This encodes CASSVGAGNEKLFF.

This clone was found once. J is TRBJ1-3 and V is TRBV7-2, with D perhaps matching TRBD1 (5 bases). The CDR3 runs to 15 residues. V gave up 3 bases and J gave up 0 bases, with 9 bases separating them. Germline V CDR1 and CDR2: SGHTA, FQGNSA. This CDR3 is CASSFRQGSGNTIYF. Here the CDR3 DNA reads TGTGCCAGCAGCTTCAGGCAGGGCTCTGGAAACACCATATATTTT.

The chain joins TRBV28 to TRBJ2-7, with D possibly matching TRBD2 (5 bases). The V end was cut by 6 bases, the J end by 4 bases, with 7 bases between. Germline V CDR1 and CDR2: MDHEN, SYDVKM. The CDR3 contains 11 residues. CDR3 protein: CASSGDYEQYF. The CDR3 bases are TGTGCCAGCAGCGGGGATTACGAGCAGTACTTC.

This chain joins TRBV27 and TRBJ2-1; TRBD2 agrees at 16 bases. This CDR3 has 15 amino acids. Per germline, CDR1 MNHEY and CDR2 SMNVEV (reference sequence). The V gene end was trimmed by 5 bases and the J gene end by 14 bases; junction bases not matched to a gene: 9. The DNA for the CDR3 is TGTGCCAGCAGTCCCGGGACTAGCGGGAGGGGGAAGGAGTTCTTC. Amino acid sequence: CASSPGTSGRGKEFF.

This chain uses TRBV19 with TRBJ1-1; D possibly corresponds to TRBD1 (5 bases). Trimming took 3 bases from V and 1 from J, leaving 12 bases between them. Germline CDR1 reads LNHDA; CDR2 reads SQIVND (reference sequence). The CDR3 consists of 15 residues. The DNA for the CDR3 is TGTGCCAGTAGTATCGGGGCAACGGGGAACACTGAAGCTTTCTTT. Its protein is CASSIGATGNTEAFF. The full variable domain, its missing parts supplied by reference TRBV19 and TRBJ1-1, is DGGITQSPKYLFRKEGQNVTLSCEQNLNHDAMYWYRQDPGQGLRLIYYSQIVNDFQKGDIAEGYSVSREKKESFPLTVTSAQKNPTAFYLCASSIGATGNTEAFFGQGTRLTVV.

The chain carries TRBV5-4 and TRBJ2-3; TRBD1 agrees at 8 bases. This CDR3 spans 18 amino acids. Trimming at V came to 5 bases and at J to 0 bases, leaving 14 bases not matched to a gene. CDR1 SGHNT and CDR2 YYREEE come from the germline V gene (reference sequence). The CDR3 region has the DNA TGTGCCAGCAGTCTGGACAGGGACCACCCGCTCAGCACAGATACGCAGTATTTT. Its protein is CASSLDRDHPLSTDTQYF. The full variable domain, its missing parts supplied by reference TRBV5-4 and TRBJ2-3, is ETGVTQSPTHLIKTRGQQVTLRCSSQSGHNTVSWYQQALGQGPQFIFQYYREEENGRGNFPPRFSGLQFPNYSSELNVNALELDDSALYLCASSLDRDHPLSTDTQYFGPGTRLTVL.

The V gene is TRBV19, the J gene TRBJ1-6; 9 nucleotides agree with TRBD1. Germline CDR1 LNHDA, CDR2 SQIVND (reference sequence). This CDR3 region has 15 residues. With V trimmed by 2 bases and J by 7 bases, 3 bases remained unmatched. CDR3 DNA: TGTGCCAGTAGTATATCGACAGGGGGGAATTCACCCCTCCACTTT. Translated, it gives CASSISTGGNSPLHF.

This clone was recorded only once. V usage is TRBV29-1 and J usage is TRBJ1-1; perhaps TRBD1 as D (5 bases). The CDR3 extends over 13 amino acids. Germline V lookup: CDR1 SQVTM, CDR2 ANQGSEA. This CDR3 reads CICWGRGNTEAFF. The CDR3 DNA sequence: TGCATCTGTTGGGGACGGGGAAACACTGAAGCTTTCTTT. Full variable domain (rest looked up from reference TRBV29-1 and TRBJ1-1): SAVISQKPSRDICQRGTSLTIQCQVDSQVTMMFWYRQQPGQSLTLIATANQGSEATYESGFVIDKFPISRPNLTFSTLTVSNMSPEDSSIYLCICWGRGNTEAFFGQGTRLTVV.

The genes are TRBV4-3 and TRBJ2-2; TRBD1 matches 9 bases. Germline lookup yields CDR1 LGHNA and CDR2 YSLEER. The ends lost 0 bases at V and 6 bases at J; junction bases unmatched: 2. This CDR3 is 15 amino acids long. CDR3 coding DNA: TGCGCCAGCAGCCAAGATAGGACAGGGGCCGGGGAGCTGTTTTTT. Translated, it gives CASSQDRTGAGELFF.

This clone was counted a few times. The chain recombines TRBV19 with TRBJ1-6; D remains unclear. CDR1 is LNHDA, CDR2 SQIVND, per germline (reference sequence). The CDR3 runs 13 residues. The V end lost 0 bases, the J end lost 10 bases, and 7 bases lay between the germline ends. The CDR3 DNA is TGTGCCAGTAGTATAGAAAAGTTATCACCCCTCCACTTT. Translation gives CASSIEKLSPLHF. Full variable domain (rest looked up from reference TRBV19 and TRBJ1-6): DGGITQSPKYLFRKEGQNVTLSCEQNLNHDAMYWYRQDPGQGLRLIYYSQIVNDFQKGDIAEGYSVSREKKESFPLTVTSAQKNPTAFYLCASSIEKLSPLHFGNGTRLTVT.

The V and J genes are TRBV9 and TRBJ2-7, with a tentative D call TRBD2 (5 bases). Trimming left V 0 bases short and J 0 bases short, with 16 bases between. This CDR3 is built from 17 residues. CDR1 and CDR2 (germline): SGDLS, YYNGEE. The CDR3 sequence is CASSVAEGRSNSYEQYF. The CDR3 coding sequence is TGTGCCAGCAGCGTAGCTGAGGGCAGGAGCAACTCCTACGAGCAGTACTTC.

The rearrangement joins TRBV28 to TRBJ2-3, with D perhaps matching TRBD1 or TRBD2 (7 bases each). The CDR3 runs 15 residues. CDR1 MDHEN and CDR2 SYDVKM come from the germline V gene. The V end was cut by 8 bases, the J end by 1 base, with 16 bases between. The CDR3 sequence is CASLQGGDGTDTQYF. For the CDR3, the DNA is TGTGCCAGCCTTCAGGGGGGGGACGGCACAGATACGCAGTATTTT.

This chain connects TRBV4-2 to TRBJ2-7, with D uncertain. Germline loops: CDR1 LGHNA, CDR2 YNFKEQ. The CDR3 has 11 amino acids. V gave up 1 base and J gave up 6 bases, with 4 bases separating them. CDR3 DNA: TGTGCCAGCAGCCAAGGTCTCGAGCAGTACTTC. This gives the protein CASSQGLEQYF.

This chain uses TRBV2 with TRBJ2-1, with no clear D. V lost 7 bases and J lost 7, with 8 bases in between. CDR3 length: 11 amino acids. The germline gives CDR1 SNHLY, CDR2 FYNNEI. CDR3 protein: CASIDWNEQFF. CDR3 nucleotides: TGTGCCAGCATAGACTGGAATGAGCAGTTCTTC. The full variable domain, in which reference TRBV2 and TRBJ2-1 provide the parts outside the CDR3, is EPEVTQTPSHQVTQMGQEVILRCVPISNHLYFYWYRQILGQKVEFLVSFYNNEISEKSEIFDDQFSVERPDGSNFTLKIRSTKLEDSAMYFCASIDWNEQFFGPGTRLTVL.

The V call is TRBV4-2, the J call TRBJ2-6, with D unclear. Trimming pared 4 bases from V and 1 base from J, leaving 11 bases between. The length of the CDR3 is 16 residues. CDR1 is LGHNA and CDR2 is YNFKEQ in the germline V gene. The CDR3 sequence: CASSPEVGSGANVLTF. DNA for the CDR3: TGTGCCAGCAGCCCAGAGGTGGGTTCTGGGGCCAACGTCCTGACTTTC.

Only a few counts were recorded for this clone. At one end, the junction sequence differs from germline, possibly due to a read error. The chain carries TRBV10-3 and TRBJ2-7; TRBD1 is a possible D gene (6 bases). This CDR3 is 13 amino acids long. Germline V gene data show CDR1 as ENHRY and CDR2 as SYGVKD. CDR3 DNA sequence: TGTGCCATCAGTGAGCCAGGACAGACTATGGGGAACTTC. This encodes CAISEPGQTMGNF.